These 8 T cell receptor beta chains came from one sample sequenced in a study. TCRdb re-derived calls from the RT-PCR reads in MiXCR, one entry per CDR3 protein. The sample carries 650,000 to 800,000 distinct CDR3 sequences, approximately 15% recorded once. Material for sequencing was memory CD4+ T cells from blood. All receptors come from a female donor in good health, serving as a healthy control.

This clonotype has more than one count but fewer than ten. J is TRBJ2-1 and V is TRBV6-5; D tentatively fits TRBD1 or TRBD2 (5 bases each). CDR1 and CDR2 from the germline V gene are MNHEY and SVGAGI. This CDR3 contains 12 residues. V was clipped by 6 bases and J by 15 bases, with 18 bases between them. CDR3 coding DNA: TGTGCCAGCAGCCCATCGGGGCCCGAAAGGTTCTTC. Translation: CASSPSGPERFF.

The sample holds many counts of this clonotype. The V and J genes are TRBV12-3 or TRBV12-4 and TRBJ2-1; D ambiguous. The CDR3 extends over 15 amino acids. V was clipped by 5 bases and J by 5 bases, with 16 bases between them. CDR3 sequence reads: CASSQVYGYNNEQFF. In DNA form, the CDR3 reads TGTGCCAGCAGTCAGGTTTACGGGTATAACAATGAGCAGTTCTTC.

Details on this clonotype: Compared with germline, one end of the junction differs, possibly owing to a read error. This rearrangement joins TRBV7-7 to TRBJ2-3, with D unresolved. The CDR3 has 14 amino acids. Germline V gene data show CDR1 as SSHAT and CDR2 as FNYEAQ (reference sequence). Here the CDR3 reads CASSSTKAADTQYF. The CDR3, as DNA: TGTGCTAGCAGCTCCACAAAGGCGGCAGATACGCAGTATTTT. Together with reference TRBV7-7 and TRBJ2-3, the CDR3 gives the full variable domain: GAGVSQSPRYKVTKRGQDVTLRCDPISSHATLYWYQQALGQGPEFLTYFNYEAQPDKSGLPSDRFSAERPEGSISTLTIQRTEQRDSAMYRCASSSTKAADTQYFGPGTRLTVL.

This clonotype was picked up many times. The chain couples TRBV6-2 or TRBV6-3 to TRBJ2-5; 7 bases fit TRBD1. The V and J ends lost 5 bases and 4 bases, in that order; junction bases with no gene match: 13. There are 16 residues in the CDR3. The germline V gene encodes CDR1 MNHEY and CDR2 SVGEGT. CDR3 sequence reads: CASSKGTATRGETQYF. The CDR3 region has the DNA TGTGCCAGCAGTAAAGGGACAGCCACCCGGGGAGAGACCCAGTACTTC.

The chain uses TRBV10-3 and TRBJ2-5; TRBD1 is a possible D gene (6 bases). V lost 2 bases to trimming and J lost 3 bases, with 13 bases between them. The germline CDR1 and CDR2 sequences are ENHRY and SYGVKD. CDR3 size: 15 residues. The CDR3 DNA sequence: TGTGCCATCAGTGAGGGACAGCCCAGCGAAGAGACCCAGTACTTC. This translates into CAISEGQPSEETQYF.

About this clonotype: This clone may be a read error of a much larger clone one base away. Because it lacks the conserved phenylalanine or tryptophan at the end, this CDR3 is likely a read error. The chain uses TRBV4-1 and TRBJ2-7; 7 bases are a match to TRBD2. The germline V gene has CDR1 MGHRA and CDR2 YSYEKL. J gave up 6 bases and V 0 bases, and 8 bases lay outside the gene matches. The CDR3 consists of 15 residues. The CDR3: CASSQEGGAEGEQYL. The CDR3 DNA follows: TGCGCCAGCAGCCAAGAGGGAGGGGCCGAGGGCGAGCAGTACCTC.

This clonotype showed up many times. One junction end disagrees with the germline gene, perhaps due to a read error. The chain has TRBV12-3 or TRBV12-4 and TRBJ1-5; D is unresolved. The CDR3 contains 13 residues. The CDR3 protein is CASSQILHQTQHF. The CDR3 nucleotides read TGTGCCAGCAGCCAAATATTACATCAGACCCAGCATTTT.

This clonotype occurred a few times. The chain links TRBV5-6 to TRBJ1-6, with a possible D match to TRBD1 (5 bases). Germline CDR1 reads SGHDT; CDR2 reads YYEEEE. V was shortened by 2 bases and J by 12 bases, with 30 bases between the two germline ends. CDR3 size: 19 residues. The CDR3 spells CASSFTARGVGTPLGPLHF. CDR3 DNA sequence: TGTGCCAGCAGCTTTACCGCCCGGGGAGTTGGGACCCCCTTGGGACCCCTCCACTTT.